What follows are 26 T cell receptor beta chains derived from one specimen sequenced in a study of T-cell memory formation after mild COVID-19. TCRdb recomputed calls from the 5' RACE reads with MiXCR, one row per CDR3 protein. This repertoire shows hundreds of thousands of distinct CDR3 sequences, less than 25% found once; its top ten account for approximately 8.4%. Sequenced: PBMCs or a T cell subset sorted from them (not recorded which). These receptors were taken from an adult woman who had mild COVID-19 (a few samples of this study predate the infection). Cell type and time point are not known.

This sequence joins TRBV5-1 and TRBJ1-1; D possibly corresponds to TRBD1 (5 bases). Germline CDR1 SGHRS, CDR2 YFSETQ. The CDR3 extends over 13 amino acids. Trimming removed 0 bases from V and 9 bases from J, with 12 bases in between. The CDR3 protein is CASSLAGSSKAFF. Here the CDR3 DNA reads TGCGCCAGCAGCTTGGCAGGGTCCTCGAAAGCTTTCTTT.

The CDR3 reads CAISEGVRGYEQYF. CDR3 nucleotides: TGTGCCATCAGTGAGGGGGTAAGAGGCTACGAGCAGTACTTC. The chain links TRBV10-3 to TRBJ2-7; D not resolved. Germline V gene lookup returns CDR1 ENHRY and CDR2 SYGVKD. Trimming cost V 2 bases and J 3 bases, with 11 bases left between them. CDR3 size: 14 residues.

The gene calls are TRBV7-2 and TRBJ1-3; no clear D gene. Germline CDR1 reads SGHTA; CDR2 reads FQGNSA. V lost 1 base and J 0 bases, leaving 13 bases between the germline ends. The CDR3 totals 17 residues. CDR3 loop: CASSLVPPDLSGNTIYF. CDR3 bases: TGTGCCAGCAGCTTAGTCCCCCCGGACCTCTCTGGAAACACCATATATTTT.

This clonotype was seen a handful of times. The chain carries TRBV4-1 and TRBJ1-1; D is uncertain. Per germline, CDR1 MGHRA and CDR2 YSYEKL. The CDR3 is 13 residues long. Trimming took 2 bases from V and 6 from J, leaving 10 bases between them. CDR3 nucleotide sequence: TGCGCCAGCAGCCAATTCCGGGAATCTGAAGCTTTCTTT. Protein product: CASSQFRESEAFF.

V and J are TRBV5-5 and TRBJ1-4; 7 nucleotides line up with TRBD1. After removal of 5 bases from V and 8 bases from J, the junction contained 12 bases not matched to a gene. This CDR3 spans 15 amino acids. The V gene's germline CDR1 is SGHKS and CDR2 YYEKEE (reference sequence). DNA of the CDR3: TGTGCCAGCAGGGAGACAGGGATCGAATTCGAAAAACTGTTTTTT. Protein sequence: CASRETGIEFEKLFF.

This chain uses TRBV7-9 with TRBJ1-1; 8 nucleotides align to TRBD1. The junction had 9 bases not matched to a gene; V was cut back by 2 bases and J by 1 base. CDR3 length: 17 residues. The germline gives CDR1 SEHNR, CDR2 FQNEAQ (reference sequence). CDR3 coding DNA: TGTGCCAGCAGCTTACCGCGACAGGGGACGAAGAACACTGAAGCTTTCTTT. Its translation: CASSLPRQGTKNTEAFF.

This clonotype was seen just once. The chain carries TRBV4-2 and TRBJ2-3, with 9 bases identical to TRBD1. Trimming removed 6 bases from V and 0 bases from J; junction bases left unmatched: 4. Germline V lookup: CDR1 LGHNA, CDR2 YNFKEQ. The CDR3 loop spans 15 amino acids. CDR3: CASSTTGGSTDTQYF. The CDR3 DNA reads as TGTGCCAGCAGTACGACAGGGGGAAGCACAGATACGCAGTATTTT.

The genes are TRBV5-1 and TRBJ2-5; TRBD2 matches 12 bases. Germline loops: CDR1 SGHRS, CDR2 YFSETQ. This CDR3 has 16 residues. J gave up 4 bases and V 0 bases, and 4 bases lay outside the gene matches. CDR3 loop: CASSLAPSGGGETQYF. CDR3 in DNA: TGCGCCAGCAGCTTGGCCCCTAGCGGGGGGGGAGAGACCCAGTACTTC.

This clonotype has a handful of counts. The V gene is TRBV12-3 or TRBV12-4, the J gene TRBJ1-3; 11 nucleotides align to TRBD1. The CDR3 consists of 16 residues. The V gene end was trimmed by 2 bases and the J gene end by 3 bases; junction bases not matched to a gene: 3. CDR3 in amino acids: CASSLRGQGDGNTIYF. In DNA form, the CDR3 reads TGTGCCAGCAGTTTACGGGGACAGGGGGATGGAAACACCATATATTTT.

This clonotype occurred a few times. V and J are TRBV3-1 and TRBJ2-3; tentatively, D is TRBD2 (6 bases). From germline, CDR1 is LGHDT and CDR2 YNNKEL (reference sequence). The length of the CDR3 is 15 residues. Trimming removed 4 bases from V and 6 bases from J, with 17 bases in between. DNA for the CDR3: TGTGCCAGCAGCCGTGGAGTACTAGCACGTGATACGCAGTATTTT. Amino acids: CASSRGVLARDTQYF.

V usage is TRBV18 and J usage is TRBJ2-3, with 11 bases aligning to TRBD2. Germline CDR1 and CDR2: KGHSH and LQKENI. This CDR3 comprises 17 residues. After removal of 0 bases from V and 7 bases from J, the junction contained 9 bases not matched to a gene. CDR3 sequence (DNA): TGTGCCAGCTCACCACCGCTTAGCGGGGGGGCCCTGAATACGCAGTATTTT. It yields the protein CASSPPLSGGALNTQYF.

This clonotype appeared a single time. The chain uses TRBV6-1 and TRBJ1-2, with D unresolved. The ends were cut back, 7 bases at V and 8 bases at J, with 17 bases in the middle. Germline CDR1 and CDR2: MNHNS and SASEGT. The CDR3 has 13 amino acids. As DNA, the CDR3 is TGTGCCAGCACCATAGACATCATAAAGGGCTACACCTTC. Translated, it gives CASTIDIIKGYTF.

This clonotype was observed a few times. The rearrangement uses TRBV7-9 and TRBJ2-1; D is perhaps TRBD1 or TRBD2 (5 bases each). This CDR3 contains 16 residues. From germline, CDR1 is SEHNR and CDR2 FQNEAQ (reference sequence). Trimming took off 6 bases at V and 3 bases at J, with 18 bases between the two ends. The DNA of the CDR3 is TGTGCCAGCAGTTCCTTTCGGGGCCAGGACTACAATGAGCAGTTCTTC. Protein product: CASSSFRGQDYNEQFF.

The genes are TRBV7-9 and TRBJ1-4; 7 bases align to TRBD1. V trimming: 7 bases; J trimming: 8 bases; junction bases outside the gene matches: 28. CDR3 length: 20 residues. The germline CDR1 and CDR2 sequences are SEHNR and FQNEAQ (reference sequence). CDR3 coding DNA: TGTGCCAGCAACGCTCCGAGACAGGGACCTTCAACCTCCTCGTCCGAAAAACTGTTTTTT. Amino acid sequence: CASNAPRQGPSTSSSEKLFF.

This clonotype has only a few counts. The chain has TRBV4-1 and TRBJ2-3; a possible D gene is TRBD2 (6 bases). V lost 4 bases, J lost 0 bases, and 14 bases lay in between. The CDR3 covers 16 residues. Per germline, CDR1 MGHRA and CDR2 YSYEKL. CDR3 protein: CASSPPLASSTDTQYF. The DNA for the CDR3 is TGCGCCAGCAGCCCACCGCTAGCGTCTAGCACAGATACGCAGTATTTT.

The rearrangement uses TRBV29-1 and TRBJ1-1; D is undetermined. Germline-derived CDR1 and CDR2 are SQVTM and ANQGSEA. V lost 7 bases, J lost 6 bases, and 9 bases lay in between. The CDR3 extends over 10 amino acids. The CDR3 region is CSASDAEAFF. The CDR3 region has the DNA TGCAGCGCCTCGGACGCTGAAGCTTTCTTT.

V is TRBV30 and J is TRBJ2-5, with TRBD2 matching 12 bases. Germline CDR1 reads GTSNPN; CDR2 reads SVGIG (reference sequence). This CDR3 contains 15 residues. J lost 13 bases, V lost 1 base, and 13 bases had no gene match. The CDR3 here is CAWSADLAGGPAGYF. The CDR3 region has the DNA TGTGCCTGGAGTGCGGACCTAGCGGGAGGGCCGGCAGGGTACTTC.

This clonotype was counted only a few times. The rearrangement joins TRBV4-1 to TRBJ1-5; D is uncertain. The V end lost 1 base, the J end lost 9 bases, and 19 bases lay between the germline ends. This CDR3 contains 16 residues. Germline CDR1 is MGHRA and CDR2 is YSYEKL. This chain's CDR3 is CASSQVEYDLDRPQHF. CDR3 sequence (DNA): TGCGCCAGCAGCCAAGTCGAATATGACCTCGATCGGCCCCAGCATTTT.

The chain has TRBV7-3 and TRBJ1-1, with 10 bases that match TRBD1. Trimming took 2 bases from V and 3 from J; bases not matched to a gene: 9. The germline gives CDR1 SGHTA, CDR2 FQGTGA. There are 17 residues in the CDR3. The CDR3 DNA reads as TGTGCCAGCAGCTTATGGGGACAGGGGAGGTCGGACACTGAAGCTTTCTTT. Translating gives CASSLWGQGRSDTEAFF.

The chain is built from TRBV25-1 and TRBJ2-5; D remains ambiguous. The CDR3 has 15 residues. Germline CDR1 reads MGHDK; CDR2 reads SYGVNS. V was shortened by 1 base and J by 2 bases, with 11 bases between the two germline ends. CDR3 nucleotides: TGTGCCAGCAGTGAATCCGTCTCGCGTCAAGAGACCCAGTACTTC. Translation gives CASSESVSRQETQYF.

This chain links TRBV27 with TRBJ2-7, with unresolved D. CDR3 length equals 15 residues. Germline V gene data show CDR1 as MNHEY and CDR2 as SMNVEV (reference sequence). The V gene lost 0 bases and the J gene lost 3 bases, with 12 bases spanning the gap. CDR3 loop: CASSLSAGLNYEQYF. As DNA, the CDR3 is TGTGCCAGCAGTTTATCTGCCGGTTTGAACTACGAGCAGTACTTC.

The chain combines TRBV27 with TRBJ2-7, with D maybe TRBD2 (6 bases). The V end was cut by 5 bases, the J end by 0 bases, with 11 bases between. The CDR3 extends over 14 amino acids. Germline V gives CDR1 MNHEY, CDR2 SMNVEV (reference sequence). The CDR3 DNA is TGTGCCAGCAGTCTTAGCGGCTACTCCTACGAGCAGTACTTC. This translates into CASSLSGYSYEQYF.

This clonotype was seen at least ten times. The junction differs from germline at one of its ends, possibly a read error. The V call is TRBV3-1, the J call TRBJ2-1, with D possibly being TRBD2 (6 bases). The CDR3 sequence is 12 residues long. Germline loops: CDR1 LGHDT, CDR2 YNNKEL (reference sequence). This chain's CDR3 is CASSQPGTSQLF. The CDR3 nucleotides read TGTGCCAGCAGCCAGCCCGGGACTTCCCAGCTCTTC.

The chain uses TRBV3-1 and TRBJ2-5; a weak D match, TRBD1 (6 bases). CDR3 size: 15 residues. Trimming pared 5 bases from V and 1 base from J, leaving 14 bases between. CDR1 and CDR2 from the germline V gene are LGHDT and YNNKEL (reference sequence). This CDR3 reads CASSSFRDTQETQYF. CDR3 sequence (DNA): TGTGCCAGCAGCTCATTCCGGGACACCCAAGAGACCCAGTACTTC.

The gene calls are TRBV2 and TRBJ2-2; D perhaps matches TRBD2 (5 bases). The CDR3 is 14 residues long. Trimming took 7 bases from V and 4 from J, leaving 13 bases between them. Germline V gene sequence: CDR1 SNHLY, CDR2 FYNNEI. The CDR3 is CASTDDAGTGELFF. CDR3 in DNA: TGTGCCAGCACTGACGATGCGGGCACCGGGGAGCTGTTTTTT.

This chain joins TRBV2 and TRBJ2-1, with D tentatively TRBD2 (6 bases). Germline V CDR1 and CDR2: SNHLY, FYNNEI. V dropped 11 bases and J dropped 3 bases, with 17 bases sitting between them. This CDR3 is 14 amino acids long. The CDR3 bases are TGTGCCGGGGAGGAGGACTACGACTACAATGAGCAGTTCTTC. It encodes CAGEEDYDYNEQFF.